This T cell receptor (beta chain) comes out of a study of human T cells and chemical hapten exposure. V was cut by 0 bases and J by 7 bases, with 11 bases left in between. The CDR3 sequence is 15 residues long. Looked up from germline, CDR1 is SGHRS and CDR2 is YFSETQ. Each CDR3 protein gets one entry after TCRdb re-called the RACE reads with MiXCR. There are 75,000 to 90,000 distinct CDR3 sequences in the sample; roughly 10% occur only once, and 4.5% to 5% lies in the top ten. As to time point: patch test 2, 6 weeks after DPC sensitization. Regarding treatment: therapeutic diphenylcyclopropenone sensitization with weekly scalp DPC. Someone pulled total RNA out of unfractionated whole blood. This clonotype was found a few times.

This sequence originates from a woman between 45 and 60 years old with alopecia areata. Some clones in this sample may be carry-over from other donors' samples. The sequencing here drew on whole blood, taken in connection with sensitization to the hapten diphenylcyclopropenone (DPC). V and J are TRBV5-1 and TRBJ1-6; D ambiguous. The DNA of the CDR3 is TGCGCCAGCAGCTTGGAGGCGGGAGGGAATTCACCCCTCCACTTT. Its translation is CASSLEAGGNSPLHF.